This TCR beta chain was profiled in a study of blood T cell repertoires in COVID-19. As processed by the authors: From reference gene primer amplification, estimates of nucleated cell counts were derived. Using immunoSEQ multiplex PCR, the repertoire was profiled, and TCRdb retains in-frame clones only, with some absent. V, J and clone size were drawn from that table, and D and trimming were deduced from the DNA. This sample has around 250,000 clones, with around four fifths found just once. This CDR3 contains 13 residues. The V gene lost 2 bases and the J gene lost 7 bases, with 11 bases spanning the gap. The V gene's germline CDR1 is GTSNPN and CDR2 SVGIG (reference sequence).

The receptor comes from a man in his forties with active or convalescent COVID-19. Material: peripheral blood. The gene calls are TRBV30 and TRBJ2-2; D is perhaps TRBD2 (6 bases). CDR3 region: CAWSTRLDGELFF. The CDR3 DNA reads TGTGCCTGGAGTACCCGACTAGACGGGGAGCTGTTTTTT. The full variable domain, completed using reference TRBV30 and TRBJ2-2, is SQTIHQWPATLVQPVGSPLSLECTVEGTSNPNLYWYRQAAGRGLQLLFYSVGIGQISSEVPQNLSASRPQDRQFILSSKKLLLSDSGFYLCAWSTRLDGELFFGEGSRLTVL.